Following are 20 T cell receptor beta chains from one sample sequenced in a study of blood T cell repertoires in COVID-19. Libraries were prepared by immunoSEQ multiplex PCR; TCRdb keeps only in-frame clonotypes and omits some of them. The sample lists around 480,000 clones, roughly 87% occurring once. The sequencing sample was made of PBMCs or T cells enriched from blood (not recorded which). The source of these receptors is a woman aged 18-30 years who had recovered from COVID-19.

The chain has TRBV19 and TRBJ1-5; perhaps TRBD1 as D (6 bases). This CDR3 has 17 amino acids. The germline V and J ends were trimmed by 7 bases and 3 bases, with 22 bases remaining between them. The V gene's germline CDR1 is LNHDA and CDR2 SQIVND (reference sequence). The CDR3 sequence is CASIGGRRDSDNQPQHF. The CDR3, as DNA: TGTGCCAGTATAGGGGGTCGACGGGATTCTGACAATCAGCCCCAGCATTTT.

The chain joins TRBV5-1 to TRBJ1-4; 8 nucleotides match TRBD1. Germline V gene data show CDR1 as SGHRS and CDR2 as YFSETQ. There are 15 residues in the CDR3. V shed 7 bases and J 4 bases; nucleotides not matched to a gene: 9. The CDR3: CASSDPGQDNEKLFF. As DNA, the CDR3 is TGCGCCAGCTCCGATCCGGGACAGGATAATGAAAAACTGTTTTTT.

The chain combines TRBV10-3 with TRBJ1-1; D call uncertain. Per the germline V gene, CDR1 is ENHRY and CDR2 is SYGVKD. V was pared by 0 bases and J by 4 bases, with 6 bases between. This CDR3 comprises 13 residues. The CDR3, as DNA: TGTGCCATCAGTGAGTCGGCGGGCACTGAAGCTTTCTTT. Translated: CAISESAGTEAFF.

The count of this clone is one. J is TRBJ2-1 and V is TRBV9; tentatively, D is TRBD2 (5 bases). CDR3 size: 15 residues. CDR1 is SGDLS and CDR2 is YYNGEE in the germline V gene. Trimming pared 0 bases from V and 6 bases from J, leaving 13 bases between. CDR3 sequence reads: CASSVAAEFSNEQFF. The CDR3 bases are TGTGCCAGCAGCGTAGCAGCGGAGTTTAGCAATGAGCAGTTCTTC.

The CDR3 nucleotides read TGTGCCTGGAGGAAAAAGGCGGCTATACCCCAGCATTTT. Translating it yields CAWRKKAAIPQHF. V gene TRBV30 combines with J gene TRBJ1-5; D remains unclear. Looked up from germline, CDR1 is GTSNPN and CDR2 is SVGIG (reference sequence). The CDR3 is made up of 13 amino acids. Trimming shortened V by 3 bases and J by 10 bases, and 16 bases separated the two germline ends.

The CDR3 DNA follows: TGTGCCATCAGTGAGTTAGGGACAGACCTAAACAATGAGCAGTTCTTC. It encodes CAISELGTDLNNEQFF. This chain uses TRBV10-3 with TRBJ2-1, with 7 nucleotides matching TRBD1. Germline V gene data show CDR1 as ENHRY and CDR2 as SYGVKD. The CDR3 is 16 residues long. Unmatched junction bases numbered 8, after V lost 1 base and J lost 5 bases.

V gene TRBV5-1 combines with J gene TRBJ2-5; D might be TRBD2 (5 bases). The V end lost 0 bases, the J end lost 5 bases, and 11 bases lay between the germline ends. From germline, CDR1 is SGHRS and CDR2 YFSETQ. There are 14 residues in the CDR3. In nucleotides, the CDR3 is TGCGCCAGCAGCTTGGCCGGGGTGGGGGAGACCCAGTACTTC. Translation: CASSLAGVGETQYF.

This chain uses TRBV7-8 with TRBJ1-6; weak D call: TRBD1 (6 bases). Per the germline V gene, CDR1 is SGHVS and CDR2 is FQNEAQ. The length of the CDR3 is 15 residues. Trimming cost V 1 base and J 9 bases, with 13 bases left between them. CDR3 amino acids: CASSLDRVSGSPLHF. CDR3 bases: TGTGCCAGCAGCTTAGACAGGGTATCAGGTTCACCCCTCCACTTT. The full variable domain, rest sourced from reference TRBV7-8 and TRBJ1-6, is GAGVSQSPRYKVAKRGQDVALRCDPISGHVSLFWYQQALGQGPEFLTYFQNEAQLDKSGLPSDRFFAERPEGSVSTLKIQRTQQEDSAVYLCASSLDRVSGSPLHFGNGTRLTVT.

The genes are TRBV7-9 and TRBJ1-1; tentative D call: TRBD1 (5 bases). Germline V lookup: CDR1 SEHNR, CDR2 FQNEAQ (reference sequence). Trimming removed 6 bases at V and 1 base at J, with 15 bases between. The CDR3 runs to 15 residues. The CDR3 sequence is CASRGRGRTNTEAFF. As DNA, the CDR3 is TGTGCCAGCAGAGGGAGGGGCAGAACGAACACTGAAGCTTTCTTT.

The V call is TRBV30, the J call TRBJ1-1; D not certain. The germline V and J ends were trimmed by 6 bases and 5 bases, with 19 bases remaining between them. The germline gives CDR1 GTSNPN, CDR2 SVGIG (reference sequence). The CDR3 length is 14 residues. The CDR3 sequence: CACSTMAGMTEAFF. In DNA, the CDR3 is TGTGCCTGTTCGACAATGGCAGGTATGACTGAAGCTTTCTTT.

This chain links TRBV11-2 with TRBJ1-1, with D uncertain. This CDR3 is built from 14 residues. CDR1 SGHAT and CDR2 FQNNGV come from the germline V gene. Trimming stripped 5 bases from V and 5 bases from J, with 15 bases between. The DNA for the CDR3 is TGTGCCAGCAGCCCCCCGGGGTTGGGAACTGAAGCTTTCTTT. This encodes CASSPPGLGTEAFF.

The chain couples TRBV6-5 to TRBJ2-1; no clear D. V lost 0 bases to trimming and J lost 5 bases, with 5 bases between them. Germline assignment: CDR1 MNHEY and CDR2 SVGAGI. This CDR3 region has 13 residues. In DNA, the CDR3 is TGTGCCAGCAGTTACTCCCCAAACAATGAGCAGTTCTTC. Protein product: CASSYSPNNEQFF.

This clone showed up just a few times. The V and J genes are TRBV5-1 and TRBJ1-2; no clear D gene. Trimming pared 0 bases from V and 3 bases from J, leaving 3 bases between. The CDR3 totals 12 residues. CDR1 and CDR2 (germline): SGHRS, YFSETQ. Written as DNA, the CDR3 is TGCGCCAGCAGCTTGGCCGACTATGGCTACACCTTC. Translation: CASSLADYGYTF.

V and J are TRBV5-1 and TRBJ1-3, with unresolved D. This CDR3 has 16 residues. The V gene's germline CDR1 is SGHRS and CDR2 YFSETQ. V lost 0 bases to trimming and J lost 4 bases, with 14 bases between them. The CDR3 protein is CASSLVGVLGGNTIYF. The DNA of the CDR3 is TGCGCCAGCAGCTTGGTCGGGGTCCTAGGGGGAAACACCATATATTTT.

The chain employs TRBV11-2 and TRBJ2-2; 10 bases match TRBD1. Trimming removed 2 bases from V and 0 bases from J; junction bases left unmatched: 6. CDR1 and CDR2 from the germline V gene are SGHAT and FQNNGV. This CDR3 has 18 residues. Written as DNA, the CDR3 is TGTGCCAGCAGCTTATTGGGGGACAGGGGCGCGAACACCGGGGAGCTGTTTTTT. Translated: CASSLLGDRGANTGELFF.

The chain has TRBV9 and TRBJ2-3; TRBD2 matches at 9 bases. The junction had 15 bases not matched to a gene; V was cut back by 3 bases and J by 4 bases. CDR3 size: 18 residues. Germline V gene data show CDR1 as SGDLS and CDR2 as YYNGEE. CDR3 in DNA: TGTGCCAGCAGCGGGCGGTCCGGCGGGGGGGCCGGGGCAGATACGCAGTATTTT. It yields the protein CASSGRSGGGAGADTQYF. Looking up the rest from reference TRBV9 and TRBJ2-3 gives the full variable domain: DSGVTQTPKHLITATGQRVTLRCSPRSGDLSVYWYQQSLDQGLQFLIQYYNGEERAKGNILERFSAQQFPDLHSELNLSSLELGDSALYFCASSGRSGGGAGADTQYFGPGTRLTVL.

The rearrangement links TRBV28 to TRBJ2-1, with a weak D call TRBD2 (6 bases). Trimming removed 4 bases from V and 11 bases from J, with 15 bases in between. The germline gives CDR1 MDHEN, CDR2 SYDVKM. The CDR3 runs 13 residues. The CDR3 here is CASSSGLGRKQFF. For the CDR3, the DNA is TGTGCCAGCAGTTCGGGACTGGGGCGGAAGCAGTTCTTC.

V gene TRBV4-1 combines with J gene TRBJ1-1, with D uncertain. The CDR3 length is 14 residues. The ends were cut back, 2 bases at V and 1 base at J, with 8 bases in the middle. Germline lookup yields CDR1 MGHRA and CDR2 YSYEKL. Here the CDR3 reads CASSQFTANTEAFF. DNA for the CDR3: TGCGCCAGCAGCCAATTTACAGCGAACACTGAAGCTTTCTTT.

The V call is TRBV5-1, the J call TRBJ2-1; TRBD1 matches at 9 bases. Losses at the gene ends were 3 bases for V and 2 bases for J; bases not matched to a gene: 3. CDR3 length: 15 residues. In germline, CDR1 is SGHRS, CDR2 YFSETQ. The CDR3 loop is CASSSGTGPYNEQFF. The CDR3 DNA is TGCGCCAGCAGCTCCGGGACAGGGCCCTACAATGAGCAGTTCTTC.

DNA for the CDR3: TGTGCCGTACCGGGGGGGCTAGGGGAGCAGTACTTC. It codes for CAVPGGLGEQYF. V is TRBV5-4 and J is TRBJ2-7; 8 bases align to TRBD2. Germline V gene sequence: CDR1 SGHNT, CDR2 YYREEE (reference sequence). This CDR3 has 12 residues. J lost 7 bases, V lost 10 bases, and 10 bases had no gene match.